This TCR beta chain was documented in a study of T cells in localized non-small cell lung cancer. On this clone itself: Antigen unknown.

Assay used: immunoSEQ multiplex PCR; TCRdb lists only in-frame clones, some missing. The sample holds some 55,000 clones, about 85% seen once. Overall study results and limits: Patients showing higher blood T cell density tended to see longer overall survival. Adjacent uninvolved lung had the highest clonality, suggesting focused antigen responses.

The trim removed 2 bases at V and 5 bases at J, leaving 5 bases unmatched. The CDR3 loop spans 14 amino acids. In germline, CDR1 is SGHDT, CDR2 YYEEEE. The source is a female donor of 60 years or more with stage II squamous cell lung carcinoma. This sample comprised peripheral blood, obtained before any cancer treatment. The rearrangement joins TRBV5-6 to TRBJ2-5; 8 nucleotides align to TRBD2. CDR3 amino acids: CASSLQGGRETQYF. The CDR3 DNA is TGTGCCAGCAGCTTACAGGGCGGGAGGGAGACCCAGTACTTC.